This record looks at one T cell receptor beta chain sequence and its context. Its antigen is unidentified. The junction departs from the called germline gene at one end, perhaps through a read error. Additional DNA sequences in this sample encode the identical CDR3. Only in-frame clones appear in the TCRdb table, and some are missing; sequencing was by immunoSEQ multiplex PCR. The sample has some 60,000 clones; 86% are singletons. These data originate in a study of T cell responses to AZD1222 COVID-19 vaccine. Study outcomes and limitations: The donor cohort was predominantly white British with a female majority, and clonal diversity may have been underestimated. Seropositivity was recorded at baseline in only a handful of AZD1222 recipients.

The CDR3 loop spans 16 amino acids. CDR1 LNHDA and CDR2 SQIVND come from the germline V gene (reference sequence). Researchers grouped second doses given at about 4 or about 12 weeks into one pool. The TCR originated in an adult who received the AZD1222 COVID-19 vaccine. Source: peripheral blood, taken 28 days after the second AZD1222 dose. The chain has TRBV19 and TRBJ1-1; D might be TRBD1 (5 bases). In DNA form, the CDR3 reads TGTGCCAGTAGTATCACTGGGGCAGGTCCTCACACTGAGGCTTTCTTT. Encoded protein: CASSITGAGPHTEAFF.